The next 6 T cell receptor beta chains were all read from a single sample in a study of T-cell memory formation after mild COVID-19. TCRdb used MiXCR to reprocess the 5' RACE reads, holding one entry per CDR3 protein. The table includes 300,000 to 400,000 distinct CDR3 sequences, 28% detected once. The material sequenced was PBMCs or a T cell subset sorted from them (not recorded which). These receptors originate from an adult woman who had mild COVID-19 (a few samples of this study predate the infection). Cell type and time point are not known.

This clonotype came up a few times. This chain links TRBV5-1 with TRBJ2-7; D tentatively reads TRBD1 or TRBD2 (6 bases each). The V end lost 0 bases, the J end lost 1 base, and 17 bases lay between the germline ends. Germline CDR1 reads SGHRS; CDR2 reads YFSETQ. The CDR3 has 17 amino acids. CDR3 nucleotide sequence: TGCGCCAGCAGCTTGGCCCTACAGGGAGGAAGATCCTACGAGCAGTACTTC. Amino acid sequence: CASSLALQGGRSYEQYF.

The chain recombines TRBV14 with TRBJ1-1, with 7 bases fitting TRBD1. J lost 7 bases, V lost 3 bases, and 2 bases had no gene match. Germline CDR1 SGHDN, CDR2 FVKESK. This CDR3 has 12 residues. This chain's CDR3 is CASSQTGIEAFF. For the CDR3, the DNA is TGTGCCAGCAGCCAGACAGGGATTGAAGCTTTCTTT. Combining the CDR3 with reference TRBV14 and TRBJ1-1 gives the whole variable domain EAGVTQFPSHSVIEKGQTVTLRCDPISGHDNLYWYRRVMGKEIKFLLHFVKESKQDESGMPNNRFLAERTGGTYSTLKVQPAELEDSGVYFCASSQTGIEAFFGQGTRLTVV.

Ten or more counts support this clonotype. This chain uses TRBV20-1 with TRBJ1-5; 8 bases are shared with TRBD1. The germline CDR1 and CDR2 sequences are DFQATT and SNEGSKA (reference sequence). The CDR3 length is 16 residues. After removal of 2 bases from V and 3 bases from J, the junction contained 9 bases not matched to a gene. DNA of the CDR3: TGCAGTGCTAGAACCATAGGGACAGGATACAATCAGCCCCAGCATTTT. Translated: CSARTIGTGYNQPQHF.

The chain has TRBV7-6 and TRBJ2-3; TRBD2 matches 7 bases. CDR3 length equals 16 residues. With 2 bases clipped from V and 3 bases from J, the junction kept 8 bases outside the gene matches. Per germline, CDR1 SGHVS and CDR2 FNYEAQ. CDR3 amino acids: CASSLLGGSLTDTQYF. The CDR3 DNA reads TGTGCCAGCAGCTTACTCGGCGGGAGCTTGACAGATACGCAGTATTTT.

The chain recombines TRBV24-1 with TRBJ2-7; 9 bases align to TRBD1. The germline gives CDR1 KGHDR, CDR2 SFDVKD. V shed 4 bases and J 8 bases; nucleotides not matched to a gene: 11. This CDR3 region has 15 residues. The CDR3 is CATSEAGTGSTKQYF. CDR3 nucleotide sequence: TGTGCCACCAGTGAGGCCGGGACAGGGTCTACGAAGCAGTACTTC.

The chain links TRBV27 to TRBJ2-3; tentative D call: TRBD1 (5 bases). Trimming shortened V by 6 bases and J by 10 bases, and 11 bases separated the two germline ends. The CDR3 is 11 residues long. Germline assignment: CDR1 MNHEY and CDR2 SMNVEV (reference sequence). This chain's CDR3 is CASSQGPSQYF. The CDR3 DNA follows: TGTGCCAGCAGCCAGGGTCCCTCGCAGTATTTT.